This entry describes one T cell receptor (beta chain). The antigen remains unidentified. The CDR3 covers 14 residues. In germline, CDR1 is SGHRS, CDR2 YFSETQ. V lost 4 bases, J lost 0 bases, and 8 bases lay in between. Produced via immunoSEQ multiplex PCR; TCRdb's table is partial and in-frame only. The repertoire has fewer than 70,000 clones, about 88% of them found once; the top ten carry 1.9%. This entry belongs to a study of a mutant IDH1 vaccine in newly diagnosed glioma. Study overall: Treated patients showed a male proportion of roughly 62%, a female proportion of roughly 38%, and a mean age of around 39 years. Whole-study results and caveats: Pseudoprogression seemingly bore no relation to changes in top peripheral T cell clonotypes.

The time point denotes: week 11, during vaccination. Every vaccine dose comprised 300 ug of mutant IDH1 20-mer peptide plus topical imiquimod. The sequence came from a man in his forties with glioma. V and J are TRBV5-1 and TRBJ1-3; D unclear. Specimen: PBMCs, collected from a glioma patient whose treatment included an IDH1 peptide vaccine. The CDR3 nucleotides are TGCGCCAGCAGCCCAACAAGCTCTGGAAACACCATATATTTT. Its protein product is CASSPTSSGNTIYF.